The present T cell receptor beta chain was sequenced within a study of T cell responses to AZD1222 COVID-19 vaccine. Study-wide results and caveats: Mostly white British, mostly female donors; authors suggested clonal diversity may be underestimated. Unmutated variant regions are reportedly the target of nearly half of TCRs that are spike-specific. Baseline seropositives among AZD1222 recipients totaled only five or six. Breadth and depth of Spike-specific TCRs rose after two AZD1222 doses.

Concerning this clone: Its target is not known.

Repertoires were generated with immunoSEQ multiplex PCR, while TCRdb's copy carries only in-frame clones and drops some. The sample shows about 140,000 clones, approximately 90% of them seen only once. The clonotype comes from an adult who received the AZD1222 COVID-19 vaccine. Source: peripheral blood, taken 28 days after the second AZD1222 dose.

The CDR3 loop reads CASSLPGNEQFF. In nucleotides, the CDR3 is TGTGCCAGCAGCCTCCCTGGCAATGAGCAGTTCTTC. The rearrangement uses TRBV7-2 and TRBJ2-1; D is unresolved. Trimming took 5 bases from V and 6 from J, leaving 8 bases between them. There are 12 residues in the CDR3. The V gene's germline CDR1 is SGHTA and CDR2 FQGNSA.